The following is a T cell receptor (beta chain) sequence with its context. As yet, its antigen is unknown. The PCR employed 60 Vbeta primers together with 13 Jbeta primers. Assay: immunoSEQ multiplex PCR; the TCRdb copy retains only in-frame clones and omits some. The data show 110,000 to 150,000 clones, roughly 79% seen once. The data are from a study of cytomegalovirus exposure and HLA in healthy donors. The wider study: In a previous analysis, nearly 120 million unique TCR beta sequences were found from 150 million to 200 million T cells.

Study-wide results and caveats: Presence/absence results assume similar sequencing depth per donor, which may not hold. Some public TCRs appeared in many individuals, while most sequences were rare.

Sequencing was done on a sample of PBMCs. This TCR was sampled from a woman in her sixties or seventies in good health and CMV-seropositive.

The CDR3 DNA is TGTGCCAGCATTCGGACTAGCTCTAGCACAGATACGCAGTATTTT. Translation gives CASIRTSSSTDTQYF. The chain carries TRBV7-2 and TRBJ2-3; 8 bases agree with TRBD2. J lost 0 bases, V lost 7 bases, and 6 bases had no gene match. The CDR3 contains 15 residues. Germline V gene data show CDR1 as SGHTA and CDR2 as FQGNSA.